Sequencing of this TCR beta chain was carried out in a study of PD-1 blockade in classical Hodgkin lymphoma. Time point reported: cycle 4 day 1 (C4D1), after about 6 weeks of nivolumab. All the patients suffered relapse after autologous stem cell transplantation, and brentuximab vedotin exposure differed. The repertoire was sequenced with immunoSEQ multiplex PCR; TCRdb's copy has only in-frame clones and lacks some. In the table there are roughly 42,000 clones, 60% to 80% of which are singletons. Details on this clone: Its matching antigen is unknown.

Study-wide results and caveats: It was among complete responders that baseline diversity resembled that of newly diagnosed patients. Only CD4+ TCR diversity, not CD8+, had risen significantly by C4D1. Newly diagnosed patients had baseline TCR diversity that was reportedly lower than that of healthy donors. Patients with an early start, nivolumab under 1 year after ASCT, were excluded.

V lost 1 base, J lost 4 bases, and 13 bases stayed unmatched. There are 18 residues in the CDR3. The V gene's germline CDR1 is SGHKS and CDR2 YYEKEE (reference sequence). The sequence was collected from a human donor with classical Hodgkin lymphoma. This chain joins TRBV5-5 and TRBJ2-3, with 9 bases matching TRBD1. Sequences were derived from peripheral blood mononuclear cells (PBMCs), sampled before the fourth cycle of nivolumab. Here the CDR3 reads CASSLMKRDRVIADTQYF. DNA of the CDR3: TGTGCCAGCAGCTTGATGAAACGGGACAGGGTCATCGCAGATACGCAGTATTTT.